The source of this T cell receptor beta chain is a study of cytomegalovirus exposure and HLA in healthy donors. As for this clone: Antigen: not known.

V was clipped by 1 base and J by 2 bases, with 8 bases between them. In germline, CDR1 is SGHNT, CDR2 YENEEA. The CDR3 has 15 amino acids. In the PCR, 60 Vbeta and 13 Jbeta primers were used. Clones were read by immunoSEQ multiplex PCR, and TCRdb kept only the in-frame ones, dropping some. The table has 210,000 or so clones, about three quarters seen once. Study-wide points: 164 TCR beta chains were listed as cytomegalovirus-associated.

The sample taken for sequencing was PBMCs. The V call is TRBV11-3, the J call TRBJ2-2; TRBD2 might be the D (5 bases). This receptor was obtained from a boy aged 5-17 years in good health and CMV-seronegative. The CDR3 nucleotides are TGTGCCAGCAGCTTAGGAGGGATTAACACCGGGGAGCTGTTTTTT. It is translated as CASSLGGINTGELFF.